Sequencing of this TCR beta chain was carried out in a study of identical twins. MiXCR was run by TCRdb on the 5' RACE reads, yielding one entry per CDR3 protein. The repertoire consists of approximately 500,000 distinct CDR3 sequences, with 20% to 25% occurring once and the leading ten covering over 2.5%. This clonotype was found a few times. V gave up 6 bases and J gave up 1 base, with 10 bases separating them. The germline gives CDR1 KGHDR, CDR2 SFDVKD. This CDR3 is 14 amino acids long. The sample also formed part of further work on T cells expressing NK-cell markers.

The receptor was derived from a woman aged 18-29 years in good health. Sequencing input: CD4+ T cells sorted from blood. The J gene is TRBJ2-3, the V gene TRBV24-1; D uncertain. Here the CDR3 reads CATSSIDGTDTQYF. The CDR3 bases are TGTGCCACCAGTAGTATTGACGGCACAGATACGCAGTATTTT.